The rows below give T cell receptor beta chains drawn from one sample of a study of regulatory T cells in long-lasting Graves disease. TCRdb used MiXCR to reprocess the multiplex PCR reads, holding one entry per CDR3 protein. Of approximately 300,000 distinct CDR3 sequences detected, 15% to 20% appear once; the ten largest clones hold about two fifths. Sequences were derived from peripheral blood mononuclear cells (PBMCs), sampled at new diagnosis, from a patient treated with antithyroid drugs. These receptors all come from a female donor with Graves disease. The CDR3 runs from the conserved cysteine through the conserved F or W. A D gene is named only where the DNA matches it firmly. Clone size, where shown, is once, few, many, or a class for clones that have expanded.

clone size,D gene,J gene,V gene,CDR3 DNA,CDR3 protein
many,TRBD1,TRBJ2-7,TRBV20-1,TGCAGTGCTCCGGACAGGAAGGGCCTCGAGCAGTACTTC,CSAPDRKGLEQYF
few,TRBD2,TRBJ2-1,TRBV28,TGTGCCAGCAGTCCCCTAGCGGGAGGGGACAATGAGCAGTTCTTC,CASSPLAGGDNEQFF
many,TRBD1,TRBJ2-1,TRBV19,TGTGCCAGTAGTATTGGACGGGACAGGGCATCCAATGAGCAGTTCTTC,CASSIGRDRASNEQFF
few,TRBD2,TRBJ2-5,TRBV11-2,TGCGCCAGCAGCGAGACTAGCGGGACTCAAGAGACCCAGTACTTC,CASSETSGTQETQYF
few,.,TRBJ2-5,TRBV5-1,TGCGCCAGCAGCTTGGAGGGCAATTTACAAGAGACCCAGTACTTC,CASSLEGNLQETQYF
many,TRBD2,TRBJ2-3,TRBV19,TGTGCCACAGCGACTAGCGGGAGGGCCTCAGATACGCAGTATTTT,CATATSGRASDTQYF
many,TRBD2,TRBJ2-5,TRBV2,TGTGCTAGCACTTTCGACAGGGGTCTAGCGGGAGCTCGGGGAGAGACCCAGTACTTC,CASTFDRGLAGARGETQYF
many,.,TRBJ1-1,TRBV11-1,TGTGCCAGCAGCCAACAGGAGAGGGGCACTGAAGCTTTCTTT,CASSQQERGTEAFF
many,.,TRBJ2-1,TRBV7-9,TGTGCCAGCAGCTTAGGGTTGGGCGGGCCCTACAATGAGCAGTTCTTC,CASSLGLGGPYNEQFF
many,.,TRBJ1-5,TRBV6-5,TGTGCCAGCAGTTATCACCCCCAGGTCGGCCAGCCCCAGCATTTT,CASSYHPQVGQPQHF
many,TRBD1,TRBJ2-3,TRBV6-9,TGTGCCAGCAGTTACCCAGGGGGCCGGCGCACAGATACGCAGTATTTT,CASSYPGGRRTDTQYF
many,.,TRBJ1-1,TRBV4-2,TGTGCCAGCAGCCAAGCCCAGGGAGGTGGAATGAACACTGAAGCTTTCTTT,CASSQAQGGGMNTEAFF
many,.,TRBJ2-7,TRBV20-1,TGCAGTGCTACCTTGACAGGCCGCTACGAGCAGTACTTC,CSATLTGRYEQYF
many,.,TRBJ2-6,TRBV5-1,TGCGCCAGCAGCGGCCTGAGCTCTGGGGCCAACGTCCTGACTTTC,CASSGLSSGANVLTF
.,.,TRBJ1-4,TRBV29-1,TGCAGCGTTCGAGGCCTCCTGTCTAATGAAAAACTGTTTTTT,CSVRGLLSNEKLFF
.,TRBD1,TRBJ2-1,TRBV11-3,TGTGCCAGCAGCTTAGATTCGGGACAGGGGCACCATGAGCAGTTCTTC,CASSLDSGQGHHEQFF
few,.,TRBJ2-6,TRBV6-5,TGTGCCAGCAGTTACCGCGAGTGGTATGGGGCCAACGCCCTGACTTTC,CASSYREWYGANALTF
many,.,TRBJ2-2,TRBV6-2/TRBV6-3,TGTGCCAGCAGAGTGGCGGGACTTCCAATGTTTTTT,CASRVAGLPMFF
many,TRBD2,TRBJ2-5,TRBV28,TGTGCCAGCAGCCGGGTGGGACTATATGAAGAGACCCAGTACTTC,CASSRVGLYEETQYF
.,.,TRBJ1-2,TRBV18,TGTGCCAGCTCGCCCGACAGGTACAACTATGGCTACACCTTC,CASSPDRYNYGYTF
.,.,TRBJ2-3,TRBV4-2,TGTGCCAGCAGCCAAGAGGGAGCCATCACAGATACGCAGTATTTT,CASSQEGAITDTQYF